The rows below give T cell receptor beta chains drawn from one sample of a study of blood T cells in healthy people across ages. MiXCR was run by TCRdb on the 5' RACE reads, yielding one entry per CDR3 protein. The data contain roughly 650,000 distinct CDR3 sequences, approximately 31% of them singletons. Sequencing was done on a sample of blood. The receptor set was obtained from a woman older than 75 in good health. CDR3s include the opening cysteine and the closing phenylalanine or tryptophan. The order of the fields is D gene, J gene, V gene, clone size, CDR3 DNA, CDR3 protein. The D gene is left open where the match is weak. Some rows mark clone size as missing; the rest say once, few, many or name a class of expanded clone.

>.|TRBJ2-2|TRBV6-5|.
TGTGCCAGCAGCCCGATGTGGGGGGGCCCCGGGGAGCTGTTTTTT
CASSPMWGGPGELFF
>.|TRBJ1-5|TRBV11-2|.
TGTGCCAGCAGCTGGGCGGGGAGCAATCAGCCCCAGCATTTT
CASSWAGSNQPQHF
>TRBD2|TRBJ2-7|TRBV4-1|.
TGCGCCAGCAGCCAAGGTACGCCCAGCGGGGGGCTTTCCTACGAGCAGTACTTC
CASSQGTPSGGLSYEQYF
>.|TRBJ1-1|TRBV7-9|.
TGTGCCAGCAGCCCAAAAACTGAAGCTTTCTTT
CASSPKTEAFF
>TRBD2|TRBJ2-3|TRBV6-2/TRBV6-3|many
TGTGCCAGCAGTCGGATTACTAGCGGGGGAGCCACAGATACGCAGTATTTT
CASSRITSGGATDTQYF
>.|TRBJ2-7|TRBV30|many
TGTGCCTGGAGTGGGAACGAGCAGTACTTC
CAWSGNEQYF
>.|TRBJ1-2|TRBV10-3|many
TGTGCCATCAGCCTCGACAGTTATGGCTACACCTTC
CAISLDSYGYTF
>.|TRBJ1-2|TRBV7-9|.
TGTGCCAGCAGCTTAGGGCAGGGACATGGCTACACCTTC
CASSLGQGHGYTF
>.|TRBJ2-6|TRBV7-3|many
TGTGCCAGCAGCCCAACAGGCACCGGGGCCAACGTCCTGACTTTC
CASSPTGTGANVLTF
>.|TRBJ2-1|TRBV5-6|many
TGTGCCAGCACCCCATACCTCGGAGGTTACAACAATGAGCAGTTCTTC
CASTPYLGGYNNEQFF
>TRBD1|TRBJ2-2|TRBV24-1|.
TGTGCCACCAGTGATGCTAGGGGGCAGTTATCCGCCGGGGAGCTGTTTTTT
CATSDARGQLSAGELFF
>.|TRBJ1-2|TRBV2|many
TGTGCCAGCAATCCGGTTGACAGGAGAGCTAACTATGGCTACACCTTC
CASNPVDRRANYGYTF
>.|TRBJ2-1|TRBV20-1|many
TGCAGTGCTCGTCGTAGAGGGCATTACTCCTACAATGAGCAGTTCTTC
CSARRRGHYSYNEQFF
>.|TRBJ1-1|TRBV24-1|.
TGTGCCACCAGTGATGAGGGGCACACTGAAGCTTTCTTT
CATSDEGHTEAFF
>.|TRBJ2-5|TRBV3-1|.
TGTGCCAGCAGCCCCCCCAAAAGGCAGGGCCAAGAGACCCAGTACTTC
CASSPPKRQGQETQYF
>TRBD2|TRBJ2-1|TRBV20-1|.
TGCAGTGCTAGAGATCCTAGCGGGGACCACAATGAGCAGTTCTTC
CSARDPSGDHNEQFF
>TRBD2|TRBJ2-2|TRBV5-1|few
TGCGCCAGCAGCTCTCTCGGGACTAGCGGGGCCGGGGAGCTGTTTTTT
CASSSLGTSGAGELFF
>.|TRBJ2-4|TRBV7-9|.
TGTGCCAGCAGCCCAGGGGGGGACAAAAACATTCAGTACTTC
CASSPGGDKNIQYF
>.|TRBJ2-3|TRBV29-1|.
TGCAGCGTCCCCTTCGGAGATACGCAGTATTTT
CSVPFGDTQYF
>.|TRBJ1-2|TRBV5-6|many
TGTGCCAGCAGCAGGGGAACAGGGAATGGCTACACCTTC
CASSRGTGNGYTF
>.|TRBJ2-2|TRBV30|few
TGTGCCTGGAGTGTATTGGGTACGGCCACCGGGGAGCTGTTTTTT
CAWSVLGTATGELFF
>TRBD2|TRBJ2-6|TRBV29-1|many
TGCAGCGTTGGGGAGGGCTCTGGGGCCAACGTCCTGACTTTC
CSVGEGSGANVLTF
>.|TRBJ2-5|TRBV6-2/TRBV6-3|.
TGTGCCAGCAGTCACCCGGGCGGGCCCCAGTACTTC
CASSHPGGPQYF
>.|TRBJ1-5|TRBV5-1|.
TGCGCCAGCAGCTTGGGGTCGGGGGATCAGCCCCAGCATTTT
CASSLGSGDQPQHF
>TRBD2|TRBJ2-1|TRBV30|.
TGTGCCTACGTTCCGGGACTAGCTAACAATGAGCAGTTCTTC
CAYVPGLANNEQFF
>.|TRBJ1-5|TRBV6-5|.
TGTGCCAGCAGCTACACGGCCGGGCAGGGCGGTCATCAGCCCCAGCATTTT
CASSYTAGQGGHQPQHF
>TRBD2|TRBJ2-5|TRBV3-1|.
TGTGCCAGCAGCCCGGCTAGCGGGTACCAAGAGACCCAGTACTTC
CASSPASGYQETQYF
>.|TRBJ1-5|TRBV6-6|few
TGTGCCAGCAGTCACAGTCAGGGAAATCAGCCCCAGCATTTT
CASSHSQGNQPQHF
>TRBD1|TRBJ2-1|TRBV9|.
TGTGCCAGCAGCGCCGACAGGGGACCCTACAATGAGCAGTTCTTC
CASSADRGPYNEQFF
>TRBD1|TRBJ2-7|TRBV27|.
TGTGCCAGCAGTCCTCGGGACAGGGGCTACGAGCGGTACTTC
CASSPRDRGYERYF
>.|TRBJ2-2|TRBV6-5|few
TGTGCCAGCAGTTACTCGAATGTGGCCCGCCCAAACACCGGGGAGCTGTTTTTT
CASSYSNVARPNTGELFF
>.|TRBJ1-2|TRBV5-1|.
TGCGCCAGCACCTGGGACGGCTCTCGCTATGGCTACACCTTC
CASTWDGSRYGYTF
>TRBD2|TRBJ2-3|TRBV4-2|many
TGTGCCAGCAGCTCATCGGCTAGCGGAATACTCACAGATACGCAGTATTTT
CASSSSASGILTDTQYF
>TRBD2|TRBJ2-7|TRBV7-2|.
TGTGCCAGCAGCCCCTGGCCTAGCGGGAGGTCCTACGAGCAGTACTTC
CASSPWPSGRSYEQYF
>.|TRBJ2-5|TRBV12-3/TRBV12-4|many
TGTGCCAGCAGTTTCGGGAATCAAGAGACCCAGTACTTC
CASSFGNQETQYF
>.|TRBJ1-1|TRBV6-5|few
TGTGCCAGCAGTTACTCGATAAGCAGGAACACTGAAGCTTTCTTT
CASSYSISRNTEAFF
>.|TRBJ2-7|TRBV6-6|many
TGTGCCAGCAGTACGAGGGACGAGCAGTACTTC
CASSTRDEQYF
>.|TRBJ2-1|TRBV6-5|many
TGTGCCAGCAGTTACGAGATAGGACACAATGAGCAGTTCTTC
CASSYEIGHNEQFF
>.|TRBJ2-5|TRBV30|.
TGTGCCTGGGCCAATGGATTCAAGACCCAGTACTTC
CAWANGFKTQYF
>TRBD1|TRBJ1-1|TRBV6-2/TRBV6-3|few
TGTGCCAGCACCAACACCGGGACAGGGAGAACTGAAGCTTTCTTT
CASTNTGTGRTEAFF
>.|TRBJ1-1|TRBV20-1|.
TGCAGTGCTAGTACCGGACAGTTCATGAACACTGAAGCTTTCTTT
CSASTGQFMNTEAFF
>.|TRBJ1-1|TRBV7-9|.
TGTGCCAGCAGCGCCGAGAGAGGGTACACTGAAGCTTTCTTT
CASSAERGYTEAFF